The source of this T cell receptor (beta chain) is a study of cytomegalovirus exposure and HLA in healthy donors. Study information: Inside one of the first data releases sat tens of millions of unique TCRs taken from HLA-typed donors.

The PCR had 60 Vbeta and 13 Jbeta primers. Generated by immunoSEQ multiplex PCR, the TCRdb table keeps only in-frame clones and is missing some. The sample has about 150,000 clones; 65% to 70% are singletons. The study, taken as a whole, reports: Productive rates of about 87% or about 30% were seen for most TCR beta V segments in an earlier analysis. Both high specificity and high sensitivity reportedly marked the classifier's diagnosis of cytomegalovirus status.

As for this clone: Its antigen is still unknown.

Germline V gene sequence: CDR1 SEHNR, CDR2 FQNEAQ (reference sequence). V shed 8 bases and J shed 0 bases, with 11 bases lying between them. This CDR3 has 14 residues. The clonotype originates from a man younger than 40 in good health and CMV-seropositive. This sequence joins TRBV7-9 and TRBJ2-1, with D tentatively TRBD2 (5 bases). The sample taken for sequencing was PBMCs. The CDR3 loop reads CASGSPSSYNEQFF. CDR3 coding DNA: TGTGCCAGCGGGAGCCCGAGCTCCTACAATGAGCAGTTCTTC.